The next 26 T cell receptor beta chains were all read from a single sample in a study of blood T cell repertoires in COVID-19. The protocol was immunoSEQ multiplex PCR, while the TCRdb copy is restricted to in-frame clones and leaves out a portion. The sample records approximately 350,000 clones, around 89% being singletons. Source material: peripheral blood. These receptors were collected from a woman aged 25 to 39 with COVID-19, enrolled during active disease.

The chain joins TRBV4-1 to TRBJ1-1, with a possible D match to TRBD1 (5 bases). The CDR3 totals 15 residues. The ends were cut back, 0 bases at V and 1 base at J, with 9 bases in the middle. Germline assignment: CDR1 MGHRA and CDR2 YSYEKL. The DNA for the CDR3 is TGCGCCAGCAGCCAAGAGGGGCGGAGGAACACTGAAGCTTTCTTT. Translating it yields CASSQEGRRNTEAFF.

The chain links TRBV10-3 to TRBJ1-2; 7 bases match TRBD1. V was pared by 10 bases and J by 6 bases, with 8 bases of the junction left unmatched. The CDR3 consists of 12 residues. Germline V lookup: CDR1 ENHRY, CDR2 SYGVKD. CDR3 loop: CATPDRDDGYTF. The CDR3 coding sequence is TGTGCCACCCCTGACAGGGACGATGGCTACACCTTC.

This chain joins TRBV10-3 and TRBJ2-4; D not resolved. CDR1 is ENHRY, CDR2 SYGVKD, per germline. This CDR3 is built from 14 residues. The V end was cut by 3 bases, the J end by 0 bases, with 6 bases between. CDR3 region: CAISDEVAKNIQYF. As DNA, the CDR3 is TGTGCCATCAGTGATGAGGTAGCCAAAAACATTCAGTACTTC.

This sequence joins TRBV5-1 and TRBJ1-1; 7 nucleotides match TRBD1. Germline V gene sequence: CDR1 SGHRS, CDR2 YFSETQ. CDR3 size: 15 residues. V was clipped by 3 bases and J by 3 bases; unmatched bases: 8. The CDR3: CASSSLTGEDTEAFF. The CDR3 DNA reads TGCGCCAGCAGCTCCCTTACAGGGGAGGACACTGAAGCTTTCTTT.

The chain recombines TRBV4-1 with TRBJ2-1; D possibly corresponds to TRBD2 (5 bases). The germline V gene has CDR1 MGHRA and CDR2 YSYEKL. The ends were cut back, 4 bases at V and 4 bases at J, with 17 bases in the middle. CDR3 length: 16 residues. This chain's CDR3 is CASSPITRIVYNEQFF. As DNA, the CDR3 is TGCGCCAGCAGCCCGATTACTAGAATAGTATACAATGAGCAGTTCTTC.

The V call is TRBV24-1, the J call TRBJ1-2; 7 nucleotides line up with TRBD1. CDR3 length: 12 amino acids. Germline CDR1 is KGHDR and CDR2 is SFDVKD. The J segment lost 6 bases and the V segment lost 4 bases, leaving 1 base of the junction unmatched. The CDR3 sequence: CATSEDRNGYTF. The CDR3 DNA is TGTGCCACCAGTGAGGACAGGAATGGCTACACCTTC.

This chain joins TRBV4-3 and TRBJ2-1, with 8 bases identical to TRBD1. The V gene's germline CDR1 is LGHNA and CDR2 YSLEER. With 0 bases clipped from V and 7 bases from J, the junction kept 11 bases outside the gene matches. This CDR3 contains 17 residues. DNA for the CDR3: TGCGCCAGCAGCCAAGATGTTCCGGCAGGGGGCATAAATGAGCAGTTCTTC. It translates to CASSQDVPAGGINEQFF.

V is TRBV3-1 (or the pseudogene TRBV3-2) and J is TRBJ2-5; D unclear. Trimming took 1 base from V and 5 from J, leaving 5 bases between them. This CDR3 is built from 12 residues. From germline, CDR1 is LGHDT and CDR2 YNNKEL (reference sequence). Here the CDR3 DNA reads TGTGCCAGCAGCCAAGTTTATGAGACCCAGTACTTC. Amino acid sequence: CASSQVYETQYF.

V usage is TRBV29-1 and J usage is TRBJ1-1; 8 bases agree with TRBD1. This CDR3 has 14 amino acids. J lost 6 bases, V lost 2 bases, and 8 bases had no gene match. Germline CDR1 reads SQVTM; CDR2 reads ANQGSEA. CDR3 protein: CSVEHRTGSSEAFF. The CDR3 DNA is TGCAGCGTTGAACATCGGACAGGGAGTTCTGAAGCTTTCTTT.

This clone was seen a single time. At one of its ends the junction is not consistent with the germline gene, which may arise from a read error. V usage is TRBV7-2 and J usage is TRBJ2-1; D gene ambiguous. CDR1 and CDR2 (germline): SGHTA, FQGNSA. This CDR3 comprises 13 residues. The CDR3 loop reads CASRLALYNEQFF. CDR3 nucleotide sequence: TGTGCCAGCAGGTTAGCTCTCTACAATGAGCAGTTCTTC.

V is TRBV9 and J is TRBJ2-1; TRBD2 matches at 11 bases. The CDR3 spans 21 residues. Germline values: CDR1 SGDLS, CDR2 YYNGEE. V lost 1 base to trimming and J lost 2 bases; unmatched junction nucleotides: 17. The CDR3: CASSVQNTSGRVRGAYNEQFF. DNA for the CDR3: TGTGCCAGCAGCGTACAAAATACTAGCGGGAGAGTTCGGGGCGCCTACAATGAGCAGTTCTTC.

This clone was detected only once. V and J are TRBV4-1 and TRBJ1-4, with D tentatively TRBD1 (6 bases). Germline V gene lookup returns CDR1 MGHRA and CDR2 YSYEKL. The CDR3 has 15 residues. The V gene lost 5 bases and the J gene lost 6 bases, with 16 bases spanning the gap. For the CDR3, the DNA is TGCGCCAGCAGCTTAGGCCGGGACACCGATGAAAAACTGTTTTTT. Protein sequence: CASSLGRDTDEKLFF.

V and J are TRBV5-1 and TRBJ2-5; tentative D call: TRBD2 (5 bases). There are 16 residues in the CDR3. CDR1 and CDR2 from the germline V gene are SGHRS and YFSETQ. Trimming shortened V by 3 bases and J by 0 bases, and 15 bases separated the two germline ends. DNA of the CDR3: TGCGCCAGCAGCTATGCGGGCGCCACCGACCAAGAGACCCAGTACTTC. This gives the protein CASSYAGATDQETQYF.

The CDR3 sequence: CASSYSLAGILIRYNEQFF. Written as DNA, the CDR3 is TGTGCCAGCAGTTACTCGCTAGCGGGGATTCTAATCCGGTACAATGAGCAGTTCTTC. V usage is TRBV6-2 or TRBV6-3 and J usage is TRBJ2-1; 9 bases agree with TRBD2. CDR1 and CDR2 (germline): MNHEY, SVGEGT. The CDR3 has 19 amino acids. With 0 bases clipped from V and 4 bases from J, the junction kept 13 bases outside the gene matches.

The V and J genes are TRBV2 and TRBJ2-1; D perhaps matches TRBD2 (6 bases). Germline CDR1 and CDR2: SNHLY and FYNNEI. The CDR3 is 15 amino acids. Trimming shortened V by 0 bases and J by 5 bases, and 11 bases separated the two germline ends. The CDR3 bases are TGTGCCAGCAGTGAAGCCCGGGAGTGGGACAATGAGCAGTTCTTC. Translation gives CASSEAREWDNEQFF.

This chain joins TRBV9 and TRBJ1-1, with 8 bases matching TRBD1. This CDR3 region has 14 residues. Per the germline V gene, CDR1 is SGDLS and CDR2 is YYNGEE. V was clipped by 3 bases and J by 5 bases; unmatched bases: 6. The CDR3 here is CASSAGQGRTEAFF. DNA of the CDR3: TGTGCCAGCAGCGCCGGACAGGGAAGGACTGAAGCTTTCTTT.

In DNA form, the CDR3 reads TGTGCCAGCAGTTTAAGCTCACCCCTCCACTTT. This sequence encodes CASSLSSPLHF. The chain uses TRBV28 and TRBJ1-6; D is unclear. The CDR3 consists of 11 residues. CDR1 and CDR2 from the germline V gene are MDHEN and SYDVKM. V was pared by 2 bases and J by 10 bases, with 3 bases between.

This sequence joins TRBV6-1 and TRBJ1-2; D perhaps matches TRBD1 (6 bases). The V gene lost 4 bases and the J gene lost 4 bases, with 19 bases spanning the gap. The CDR3 contains 16 residues. In germline, CDR1 is MNHNS, CDR2 SASEGT. The DNA of the CDR3 is TGTGCCAGCAGTGTAGACAGGACGGGGCTCCTCTATGGCTACACCTTC. This encodes CASSVDRTGLLYGYTF.

V is TRBV24-1 and J is TRBJ2-3; D is possibly TRBD1 (5 bases). Per the germline V gene, CDR1 is KGHDR and CDR2 is SFDVKD. The germline V and J ends were trimmed by 3 bases and 5 bases, with 11 bases remaining between them. The CDR3 is 14 amino acids. For the CDR3, the DNA is TGTGCCACCAGTGATACCCTTAGGGGAGATACGCAGTATTTT. Translated: CATSDTLRGDTQYF.

V is TRBV10-2 and J is TRBJ1-2; tentative D call: TRBD1 (5 bases). This CDR3 has 14 residues. The V and J ends lost 7 bases and 8 bases respectively, with 20 bases between them. The germline CDR1 and CDR2 sequences are WSHSY and SAAADI. The CDR3 loop is CASTPRRGSWGYTF. The DNA for the CDR3 is TGCGCCAGCACCCCTAGACGGGGGAGTTGGGGCTACACCTTC.

J is TRBJ2-7 and V is TRBV18, with 8 bases matching TRBD1. The CDR3 is 13 amino acids. The V gene end was trimmed by 3 bases and the J gene end by 7 bases; junction bases not matched to a gene: 5. Germline V gives CDR1 KGHSH, CDR2 LQKENI. CDR3 in amino acids: CASSPGQVGEQYV. CDR3 nucleotide sequence: TGTGCCAGCTCACCGGGACAGGTGGGGGAGCAGTACGTC.

The V and J genes are TRBV19 and TRBJ2-7; perhaps TRBD2 as D (5 bases). Trimming stripped 6 bases from V and 6 bases from J, with 12 bases between. Germline CDR1 reads LNHDA; CDR2 reads SQIVND (reference sequence). CDR3 length: 12 amino acids. The CDR3 region has the DNA TGTGCCAGTAGATCCTTCCGGGGCGAGCAGTACGTC. Translated: CASRSFRGEQYV.

The chain employs TRBV28 and TRBJ2-2; no clear D gene. The ends were cut back, 7 bases at V and 0 bases at J, with 9 bases in the middle. The CDR3 covers 14 residues. Germline CDR1 is MDHEN and CDR2 is SYDVKM. CDR3 sequence (DNA): TGTGCCAGCATTACTACCGCGAACACCGGGGAGCTGTTTTTT. Its protein is CASITTANTGELFF.

This chain links TRBV27 with TRBJ1-2; 9 bases line up with TRBD1. The CDR3 is made up of 13 amino acids. The V gene's germline CDR1 is MNHEY and CDR2 SMNVEV (reference sequence). Unmatched junction bases numbered 8, after V lost 4 bases and J lost 11 bases. The CDR3 nucleotides are TGTGCCAGCAGTTCGGACAGGGGAGGATTGTACACCTTC. This encodes CASSSDRGGLYTF.

The rearrangement links TRBV10-3 to TRBJ1-5; maybe TRBD1 (5 bases). V lost 6 bases and J 6 bases, leaving 12 bases between the germline ends. The CDR3 spans 13 residues. Germline lookup yields CDR1 ENHRY and CDR2 SYGVKD. The CDR3 region is CAISRGDGQPQHF. The DNA of the CDR3 is TGTGCCATCAGCCGGGGGGACGGTCAGCCCCAGCATTTT.

This chain uses TRBV5-1 with TRBJ2-3, with TRBD1 matching 12 bases. The CDR3 totals 16 residues. CDR1 is SGHRS and CDR2 is YFSETQ in the germline V gene. After removal of 3 bases from V and 2 bases from J, the junction contained 4 bases not matched to a gene. The CDR3 DNA follows: TGCGCCAGCAGCTGGGGACAGGGGGCTCCCACAGATACGCAGTATTTT. It translates to CASSWGQGAPTDTQYF.